The rows below give T cell receptor beta chains drawn from one sample of a study of cytomegalovirus exposure and HLA in healthy donors. Data came from immunoSEQ multiplex PCR; TCRdb stores just in-frame clones and leaves some out. The data contain 85,000 to 100,000 clones, roughly 83% of them singletons. Sequenced material: PBMCs. These receptors were collected from a male donor in good health and CMV-seropositive. The CDR3 runs from the conserved cysteine through the conserved F or W. The order of the fields is J gene, D gene, V gene, clone size, CDR3 DNA, CDR3 protein. A D gene is named only where the DNA matches it firmly. Some rows mark clone size as missing; the rest say once, few, many or name a class of expanded clone.

j_gene: TRBJ2-7; d_gene: TRBD1; v_gene: TRBV5-6; abundance: few; CDR3nt: TGTGCCAGCAGCTTTTGGGACAGGGGGACCTACGAGCAGTACTTC; CDR3aa: CASSFWDRGTYEQYF
j_gene: TRBJ2-7; d_gene: TRBD1; v_gene: TRBV28; abundance: NA; CDR3nt: TGTGCCAGCAGTAGACAGGGGATCGACGAGCAGTACTTC; CDR3aa: CASSRQGIDEQYF
j_gene: TRBJ1-1; d_gene: TRBD1; v_gene: TRBV5-6; abundance: NA; CDR3nt: TGTGCCAGCAGCCGGGACAGGGGATACGCTTTCTTT; CDR3aa: CASSRDRGYAFF
j_gene: TRBJ1-5; d_gene: TRBD1; v_gene: TRBV27; abundance: NA; CDR3nt: TGTGCCAGCAGTTGGGGGACAGGGAATCAGCCCCAGCATTTT; CDR3aa: CASSWGTGNQPQHF
j_gene: TRBJ2-1; d_gene: NA; v_gene: TRBV6-1; abundance: NA; CDR3nt: TGTGCCAGCAGTGAAGGAACCGGTTCTGAGCAGTTCTTC; CDR3aa: CASSEGTGSEQFF
j_gene: TRBJ1-6; d_gene: NA; v_gene: TRBV28; abundance: NA; CDR3nt: TGTGCCAGCAGCCGTGGACAGACTAATTCACCCCTCCACTTT; CDR3aa: CASSRGQTNSPLHF
j_gene: TRBJ2-7; d_gene: NA; v_gene: TRBV6-1; abundance: NA; CDR3nt: TGTGCCAGCAGTGAGCAAGGGACAAGCGAGCAGTACTTC; CDR3aa: CASSEQGTSEQYF
j_gene: TRBJ1-2; d_gene: NA; v_gene: TRBV6-6; abundance: NA; CDR3nt: TGTGCCAGCAGTTACCGGGACGGGAGTGGCTACACCTTC; CDR3aa: CASSYRDGSGYTF
j_gene: TRBJ1-5; d_gene: NA; v_gene: TRBV15; abundance: few; CDR3nt: TGTGCCACCAGCAGAGAGACAAACGGTCAGCCCCAGCATTTT; CDR3aa: CATSRETNGQPQHF
j_gene: TRBJ1-4; d_gene: NA; v_gene: TRBV30; abundance: few; CDR3nt: TGTGCCTGGAGCCCAGGGAGGGTTGGGAATGAAAAACTGTTTTTT; CDR3aa: CAWSPGRVGNEKLFF
j_gene: TRBJ1-1; d_gene: NA; v_gene: TRBV19; abundance: NA; CDR3nt: TGTGCCAGTAGTCTTGGACTGTATATGAACACTGAAGCTTTCTTT; CDR3aa: CASSLGLYMNTEAFF
j_gene: TRBJ2-1; d_gene: TRBD2; v_gene: TRBV29-1; abundance: NA; CDR3nt: TGCAGCGTTGCAAGGACTAGTGGTAATGAGCAGTTCTTC; CDR3aa: CSVARTSGNEQFF
j_gene: TRBJ2-1; d_gene: TRBD2; v_gene: TRBV6-6; abundance: NA; CDR3nt: TGTGCCAGCAGTTACGGTAGCGGGAGCTCCTACAATGAGCAGTTCTTC; CDR3aa: CASSYGSGSSYNEQFF
j_gene: TRBJ1-6; d_gene: TRBD1; v_gene: TRBV6-1; abundance: few; CDR3nt: TGTGCCAGCAGTGAGACAGGGGTTAATTCACCCCTCCACTTT; CDR3aa: CASSETGVNSPLHF
j_gene: TRBJ1-6; d_gene: TRBD1; v_gene: TRBV27; abundance: NA; CDR3nt: TGTGCCAGCAGTCCTCAGACAGGGATCCCCTCACCCCTCCACTTT; CDR3aa: CASSPQTGIPSPLHF
j_gene: TRBJ2-7; d_gene: TRBD1; v_gene: TRBV5-5; abundance: few; CDR3nt: TGTGCCAGCAGCTTGCGGACAGGAGAACATGAGCAGTACTTC; CDR3aa: CASSLRTGEHEQYF
j_gene: TRBJ1-2; d_gene: TRBD1; v_gene: TRBV25-1; abundance: NA; CDR3nt: TGTGCCAGCAGTGAAGCGACAGGGCGGGATGGCTACACCTTC; CDR3aa: CASSEATGRDGYTF
j_gene: TRBJ1-1; d_gene: NA; v_gene: TRBV2; abundance: once; CDR3nt: TGTGCCAGCAATAAGAGGACACCCAGCACTGAAGCTTTCTTT; CDR3aa: CASNKRTPSTEAFF
j_gene: TRBJ2-5; d_gene: TRBD2; v_gene: TRBV4-3; abundance: NA; CDR3nt: TGCGCCAGCAGCCAAGACCGGCGGCGGGGGGGGGAGACCCAGTACTTC; CDR3aa: CASSQDRRRGGETQYF
j_gene: TRBJ1-2; d_gene: NA; v_gene: TRBV30; abundance: NA; CDR3nt: TGTGCCTGGAGCGGAGGGATCTACACCTTC; CDR3aa: CAWSGGIYTF
j_gene: TRBJ1-1; d_gene: TRBD1; v_gene: TRBV19; abundance: NA; CDR3nt: TGTGCCAGTAGGGAGACAGGGATTAACACTGAAGCTTTCTTT; CDR3aa: CASRETGINTEAFF
j_gene: TRBJ1-6; d_gene: NA; v_gene: TRBV7-6; abundance: NA; CDR3nt: TGTGCCAGCAGCTTAACGGGGGGCGAATATTCACCCCTCCACTTT; CDR3aa: CASSLTGGEYSPLHF
j_gene: TRBJ1-4; d_gene: TRBD1; v_gene: TRBV12-5; abundance: NA; CDR3nt: TGTGCTAGTGGCCCAGGGGGTTCTAATGAAAAACTGTTTTTT; CDR3aa: CASGPGGSNEKLFF
j_gene: TRBJ2-7; d_gene: NA; v_gene: TRBV5-1; abundance: NA; CDR3nt: TGCGCCAGCAGCTTGGTTGCAGGGAACATCGGGGGCGAGCAGTACTTC; CDR3aa: CASSLVAGNIGGEQYF
j_gene: TRBJ2-7; d_gene: NA; v_gene: TRBV4-1; abundance: NA; CDR3nt: TGCGCCAGCAGCCAAGACGGCTGGGCCGAGCAGTACTTC; CDR3aa: CASSQDGWAEQYF
j_gene: TRBJ1-1; d_gene: NA; v_gene: TRBV5-1; abundance: NA; CDR3nt: TGCGCCAGCAGCCTCCCACAGGTCACTGAAGCTTTCTTT; CDR3aa: CASSLPQVTEAFF
j_gene: TRBJ2-7; d_gene: NA; v_gene: TRBV4-3; abundance: NA; CDR3nt: TGCGCCAGCAGCCAAGTGGGCCGATTCTGCACGTACTTC; CDR3aa: CASSQVGRFCTYF
j_gene: TRBJ1-2; d_gene: NA; v_gene: TRBV21-1; abundance: NA; CDR3nt: TGTGCCAGCAGCATAAGACAGGGGGGGAACTATGGCTACACCTTC; CDR3aa: CASSIRQGGNYGYTF
j_gene: TRBJ2-3; d_gene: TRBD2; v_gene: TRBV2; abundance: NA; CDR3nt: TGTGCCAGCGGGGGACTAGCGAGAACAGATACGCAGTATTTT; CDR3aa: CASGGLARTDTQYF
j_gene: TRBJ1-2; d_gene: NA; v_gene: TRBV15; abundance: NA; CDR3nt: TGTGCCACCAGCAGAGAAAGGGGTAACTATGGCTACACCTTC; CDR3aa: CATSRERGNYGYTF